This entry features one TCR beta chain sequence. As yet, its antigen is unknown. These data belong to a study of cytomegalovirus exposure and HLA in healthy donors. Looked up from germline, CDR1 is SGHDT and CDR2 is YYEEEE. The CDR3 consists of 17 residues. V was pared by 4 bases and J by 6 bases, with 26 bases between. Study-wide results and caveats: The study designated 164 TCR beta chains cytomegalovirus-associated.

Clones were sequenced by immunoSEQ multiplex PCR, and TCRdb holds only the in-frame ones, with some missing. Seen here are 150,000 or so clones, around nine tenths observed once, and the top ten hold approximately 2.4%. This TCR came from a man aged 18-30 years in good health and CMV-seropositive. The rearrangement links TRBV5-6 to TRBJ2-7; tentative D call: TRBD2 (7 bases). The source material was PBMCs. The CDR3 sequence: CASSLLMGGGSRFEQYF. The DNA for the CDR3 is TGTGCCAGCAGCCTCCTGATGGGGGGGGGCAGTAGGTTCGAGCAGTACTTC.